The present entry profiles one T cell receptor (beta chain) with its context. RNA, at about 0.45 to 1 ug, was reverse transcribed with random hexamers. TCR beta CDR3 was amplified by immunoSEQ multiplex PCR. This amplification extended across 54 Vbeta and 13 Jbeta segments. TCRdb re-called the immunoSEQ multiplex PCR reads with MiXCR, one entry per CDR3 protein. Of around 140,000 distinct CDR3 sequences listed, 94% are singletons. The sample belongs to a study of CD8 T cells in Susac syndrome. After removal of 5 bases from V and 4 bases from J, the junction contained 3 bases not matched to a gene. The CDR3 runs 13 residues. Germline-derived CDR1 and CDR2 are SQVTM and ANQGSEA. CD8+ and CD4+ T cells taken from blood had their TCR beta sequenced. The CD8+ and CD4+ T cells were isolated magnetically using a negative isolation approach, whereas the TEMRA cells were enriched by FACS.

The TCR comes from a human donor in good health. What was sequenced was CD4+ T cells from PBMCs. The chain combines TRBV29-1 with TRBJ2-2, with TRBD2 identical over 8 bases. CDR3 in DNA: TGCAGCGTTCTAGCGGGTGTCACCGGGGAGCTGTTTTTT. Translating gives CSVLAGVTGELFF.